This is a list of T cell receptor beta chains from one sample in a study of tissue-resident memory T cells in lung cancer. One entry per CDR3 protein results from TCRdb running MiXCR on the reads. The top ten hold less than 75% of the sample, which has some 300 distinct CDR3 sequences, about a quarter seen once. Material: CD103- CD8+ T cells from lung tumor tissue. The receptors originated from a human donor with treatment-naive lung cancer (subtype not recorded). Both conserved end residues are part of each CDR3. The order of the fields is V gene, J gene, CDR3 protein.

TRBV3-1,TRBJ2-1,CASSPLGAGVGEQFF
TRBV9,TRBJ2-7,CASSVGVAVVDEQYF
TRBV7-9,TRBJ2-4,CASTNLEGTGRLAKNIQYF
TRBV4-1,TRBJ1-3,CASSPSGTASSGNTIYF
TRBV7-2,TRBJ1-1,CASSVTGGTEAFF
TRBV18,TRBJ1-3,CASSPWGLYRISGNTIYF
TRBV14,TRBJ2-5,CASRRQGTETQYF
TRBV19,TRBJ1-1,CASSSGGYTEAFF
TRBV11-2,TRBJ2-5,CASSPWERRGETQYF
TRBV7-6,TRBJ2-7,CASSLEPDGAPEQYF
TRBV12-3/TRBV12-4,TRBJ1-2,CASSFWGGYTF
TRBV24-1,TRBJ1-5,CATIRTGGAGNQPQHF
TRBV30,TRBJ1-3,CAWKMAGNTIYF
TRBV7-9,TRBJ2-5,CDSSRRLAEETQYF
TRBV27,TRBJ1-1,CASSLSRSQSSKAFF
TRBV7-9,TRBJ1-4,CASSPSGFSTNEKLFF
TRBV5-1,TRBJ2-5,CASSLAERAGEETQYF
TRBV24-1,TRBJ2-1,CATSAYRTGLAGMGSYNEQFF
TRBV10-1,TRBJ2-3,CASSENPGVADTQYF
TRBV5-4,TRBJ2-1,CASSPHERLGNEQFF
TRBV12-3/TRBV12-4,TRBJ1-2,CASSQGGALGYTF
TRBV12-3/TRBV12-4,TRBJ1-5,CASSLDSAAQPQHF
TRBV5-4,TRBJ2-7,CASSLSGSVIEQYF
TRBV10-3,TRBJ2-4,CAISESGPGNIQYF
TRBV27,TRBJ1-6,CASSPRGTENSPLHF
TRBV19,TRBJ2-1,CASSITSGAYNEQLF
TRBV4-1,TRBJ2-1,CASSRRVEQFF
TRBV3-1,TRBJ1-1,CASSPGKGTEAFF
TRBV5-1,TRBJ2-1,CTSKTGNEQFF
TRBV15,TRBJ2-7,CATSAGLGGGGLAYEQYF
TRBV7-2,TRBJ1-1,CASSLDSPLNTEAFF
TRBV14,TRBJ2-1,CASSLQWTGVQEQFF
TRBV9,TRBJ1-6,CASSVGRPYNSPLHF
TRBV3-1,TRBJ2-5,CASSQDMTGGETQYF
TRBV29-1,TRBJ2-1,CSVSGTGVYNEQFF
TRBV4-1,TRBJ1-5,CASSPQWTQHF
TRBV12-3/TRBV12-4,TRBJ1-2,CASGQGGAWGYTF
TRBV12-3/TRBV12-4,TRBJ2-6,CASRSLGVSGANVLTF
TRBV12-3/TRBV12-4,TRBJ2-1,CASSPPRGEQFF
TRBV7-6,TRBJ1-1,CASSLEEGSTEAFF
TRBV5-1,TRBJ1-1,CASSLDLAGLEAFF
TRBV12-3/TRBV12-4,TRBJ2-1,CASSLAGGSYNEQFF
TRBV3-1,TRBJ2-1,CASSQESGGPYNEQFF
TRBV15,TRBJ2-1,CATSRDVETRWIDEQFF
TRBV20-1,TRBJ1-2,CSARDQDRLNYGYTF
TRBV6-1,TRBJ2-7,CASSEVGVYEQYF
TRBV27,TRBJ1-5,CASSSSTGIQPQHF
TRBV7-8,TRBJ2-1,CASSLSEGNEQFF
TRBV28,TRBJ1-2,CASNTLERQDYGYTF
TRBV11-2,TRBJ2-7,CASSLWGFGGTYEQYF
TRBV6-1,TRBJ1-1,CASSDRPGQGNTEAFF
TRBV25-1,TRBJ2-1,CASANTGYRHEQFF